This T cell receptor beta chain was identified during a study of T cells in Graves' hyperthyroidism and ophthalmopathy. V lost 3 bases, J lost 6 bases, and 7 bases lay in between. From germline, CDR1 is SGDLS and CDR2 YYNGEE. The CDR3 is made up of 12 amino acids. About this clonotype: Its antigen remains unknown.

Using RNA transcripts as the source, TCR beta CDR3 regions were amplified. An initial round of RT-PCR targeting the TCR CDR3 relied on the HTBI primer set. TCRdb re-called the multiplex PCR reads with MiXCR, one entry per CDR3 protein. The sample shows fewer than 450,000 distinct CDR3 sequences, about 15% of them seen only once. Overall study findings and caveats: Ophthalmopathy prediction by the model preceded onset by a median roughly 6.3 months.

This TCR was recovered from a woman aged 25 to 39 with Graves' hyperthyroidism that later progressed to Graves' ophthalmopathy. This chain links TRBV9 with TRBJ2-1; the D gene is possibly TRBD1 (5 bases). Sequencing was performed on blood. The CDR3 is CASSATGNEQFF. CDR3 coding DNA: TGTGCCAGCAGCGCAACAGGCAATGAGCAGTTCTTC. The whole variable domain, remainder taken from reference TRBV9 and TRBJ2-1, is DSGVTQTPKHLITATGQRVTLRCSPRSGDLSVYWYQQSLDQGLQFLIQYYNGEERAKGNILERFSAQQFPDLHSELNLSSLELGDSALYFCASSATGNEQFFGPGTRLTVL.